This passage covers 4 T cell receptor beta chains from one sample sequenced in a study of human T cells and chemical hapten exposure. Time point described: pre-sensitization, week 0. Treatment: therapeutic diphenylcyclopropenone sensitization with weekly scalp DPC. TCRdb ran MiXCR on the RACE reads and lists one entry per CDR3 protein. The sample shows a few hundred thousand distinct CDR3 sequences, roughly 7.4% of them seen only once. The sample was whole blood, taken in connection with sensitization to the hapten diphenylcyclopropenone (DPC). These TCRs come from a man aged 18 to 30 with alopecia areata. Some clones in this sample may be carry-over from other donors' samples.

The V gene is TRBV7-2, the J gene TRBJ2-5, with 8 bases aligning to TRBD2. V trimming: 7 bases; J trimming: 4 bases; junction bases outside the gene matches: 2. This CDR3 contains 12 residues. Germline CDR1 SGHTA, CDR2 FQGNSA. CDR3 sequence: CASNGGAETQYF. DNA of the CDR3: TGTGCCAGCAACGGGGGGGCAGAGACCCAGTACTTC. The entire variable domain, with the rest obtained from reference TRBV7-2 and TRBJ2-5, is as follows: GAGVSQSPSNKVTEKGKDVELRCDPISGHTALYWYRQSLGQGLEFLIYFQGNSAPDKSGLPSDRFSAERTGGSVSTLTIQRTQQEDSAVYLCASNGGAETQYFGPGTRLLVL.

The chain has TRBV7-9 and TRBJ1-2, with D hard to call. Germline CDR1 reads SEHNR; CDR2 reads FQNEAQ (reference sequence). With 3 bases removed from V and 4 bases from J, the gap between germline ends came to 12 bases. The CDR3 totals 14 residues. The CDR3: CASSFLPTPYGYTF. CDR3 nucleotide sequence: TGTGCCAGCAGCTTCCTACCCACCCCCTATGGCTACACCTTC.

This clonotype has more than one count but fewer than ten. The genes are TRBV10-3 and TRBJ1-5; 11 bases map to TRBD1. J gave up 6 bases and V 2 bases, and 15 bases lay outside the gene matches. This CDR3 spans 19 amino acids. The germline V gene encodes CDR1 ENHRY and CDR2 SYGVKD. Written as DNA, the CDR3 is TGTGCCATCAGTGAGGGCCGGACAGGGGGCCCGGCAGGGGTTCAGCCCCAGCATTTT. Translation: CAISEGRTGGPAGVQPQHF.

The chain is built from TRBV7-9 and TRBJ2-1; 11 nucleotides agree with TRBD2. CDR1 SEHNR and CDR2 FQNEAQ come from the germline V gene (reference sequence). The CDR3 totals 15 residues. V lost 5 bases, J lost 6 bases, and 6 bases stayed unmatched. The CDR3, as DNA: TGTGCCAGCAGCGCGGGACTAGCGGTTCGCAATGAGCAGTTCTTC. This sequence encodes CASSAGLAVRNEQFF.